These T cell receptor beta chains were read from a single sample in a study of blood T cell repertoires in COVID-19. Assay: immunoSEQ multiplex PCR; the TCRdb copy retains only in-frame clones and omits some. The sample contains some 300,000 clones, about nine tenths of which appear only once. Specimen: peripheral blood. These receptors all come from a woman between 50 and 59 years old with COVID-19, enrolled during active disease. Each CDR3 is given with its conserved first and last residue. The order of the fields is J gene, V gene, D gene, clone size, CDR3 DNA, CDR3 protein. D genes are given only for firm matches. Size is omitted from some rows. Given values are once, few, many or a class for expanded clones.

j_call: TRBJ2-1; v_call: TRBV16; d_call: NA; clone_size: NA; cdr3_nt: TGTGCCAGCAGCACGACAGAGTACAATGAGCAGTTCTTC; cdr3_aa: CASSTTEYNEQFF
j_call: TRBJ1-3; v_call: TRBV28; d_call: NA; clone_size: NA; cdr3_nt: TGTGCCAGCAGTTTTGTGAGACTCTCTGGAAACACCATATATTTT; cdr3_aa: CASSFVRLSGNTIYF
j_call: TRBJ2-3; v_call: TRBV2; d_call: NA; clone_size: once; cdr3_nt: TGTGCCAGCAAGAGGGACCCCGGGACGCGGAGGGCAGATACGCAGTATTTT; cdr3_aa: CASKRDPGTRRADTQYF
j_call: TRBJ1-2; v_call: TRBV10-3; d_call: NA; clone_size: NA; cdr3_nt: TGTGCCATCAGACCAGGACAGCTTCAAGGCTACACCTTC; cdr3_aa: CAIRPGQLQGYTF
j_call: TRBJ1-1; v_call: TRBV14; d_call: NA; clone_size: NA; cdr3_nt: TGTGCCAGCAGCCAAGTGGGGTGGGGCCTAAACACTGAAGCTTTCTTT; cdr3_aa: CASSQVGWGLNTEAFF
j_call: TRBJ2-7; v_call: TRBV29-1; d_call: NA; clone_size: NA; cdr3_nt: TGCAGCGTACCGGACGGAGGCAGGCCCTACGAGCAGTACTTC; cdr3_aa: CSVPDGGRPYEQYF
j_call: TRBJ2-3; v_call: TRBV7-9; d_call: TRBD2; clone_size: NA; cdr3_nt: TGTGCCAGCAGCTCCGGGACTAGCGCGACAGATACGCAGTATTTT; cdr3_aa: CASSSGTSATDTQYF
j_call: TRBJ2-7; v_call: TRBV10-2; d_call: TRBD1; clone_size: NA; cdr3_nt: TGCGCCAGCAGTGATACAGGGGAACACGAGCAGTACTTC; cdr3_aa: CASSDTGEHEQYF
j_call: TRBJ2-1; v_call: TRBV7-9; d_call: TRBD2; clone_size: NA; cdr3_nt: TGTGCCAGCAGCTTAGTCGGACTAGCGGCCTACAATGAGCAGTTCTTC; cdr3_aa: CASSLVGLAAYNEQFF
j_call: TRBJ2-2; v_call: TRBV5-8; d_call: TRBD1; clone_size: NA; cdr3_nt: TGTGCCAGCATGCGGACAGGGAAGTCGTCCGGGGAGCTGTTTTTT; cdr3_aa: CASMRTGKSSGELFF